This entry describes one TCR beta chain. The antigen remains unidentified. The CDR3 is made up of 17 amino acids. Germline assignment: CDR1 MNHEY and CDR2 SVGEGT. These data originate in a study of monozygotic twins with inflammatory bowel disease. Overall study findings and caveats: Patients received differing immunosuppressive treatments, which may have added variability to their repertoires.

TCRdb processed the 5' RACE reads again and assigns one entry to each CDR3 protein, with no DNA. This sample's clone table lists a few hundred thousand distinct CDR3 sequences. The chain joins TRBV6-2 or TRBV6-3 to TRBJ2-2. The sequenced sample was blood. The origin of this receptor is a human donor with ulcerative colitis or Crohn's disease, or a healthy co-twin of an affected twin (not recorded which). The CDR3 protein is CASSYSTGHSRAGELFF.